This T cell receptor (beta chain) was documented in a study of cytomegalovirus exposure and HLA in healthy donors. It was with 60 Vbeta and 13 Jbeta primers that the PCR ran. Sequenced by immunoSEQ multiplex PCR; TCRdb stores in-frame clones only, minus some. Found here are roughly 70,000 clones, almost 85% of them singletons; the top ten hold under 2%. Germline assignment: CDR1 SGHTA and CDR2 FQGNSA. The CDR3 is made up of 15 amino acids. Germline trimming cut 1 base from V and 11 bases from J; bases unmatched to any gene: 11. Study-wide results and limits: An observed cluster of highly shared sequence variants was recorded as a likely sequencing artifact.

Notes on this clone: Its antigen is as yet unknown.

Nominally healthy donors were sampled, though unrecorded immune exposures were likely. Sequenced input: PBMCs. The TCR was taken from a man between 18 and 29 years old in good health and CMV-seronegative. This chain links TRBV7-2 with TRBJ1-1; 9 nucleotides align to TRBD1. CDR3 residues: CASSLGGQGAAGAFF. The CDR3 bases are TGTGCCAGCAGCTTAGGGGGACAGGGCGCAGCGGGCGCTTTCTTT.